This T cell receptor beta chain came from a study of somatic mutations in cytotoxic T cells in rheumatoid arthritis. This CDR3 has 14 residues. Per germline, CDR1 SQVTM and CDR2 ANQGSEA. Between the trimmed V and J ends, which lost 0 bases and 5 bases, there was a span of 13 bases. This clone was seen once. Some clones are missing from TCRdb's copy, which holds only in-frame ones; the method was immunoSEQ multiplex PCR. Of approximately 5,800 clones listed, approximately 80% are singletons. Isolation of the CD4+ and CD8+ populations was accomplished via positive magnetic bead selection, with purity assessed by flow cytometry.

The sequence came from an adult with rheumatoid arthritis. This chain uses TRBV29-1 with TRBJ1-2; D perhaps matches TRBD1 (6 bases). Sequenced sample: CD8+ T cells sorted from blood. The chain's CDR3 is CSVEEILDSYGYTF. The CDR3 DNA sequence: TGCAGCGTTGAAGAAATTTTGGACAGTTATGGCTACACCTTC.